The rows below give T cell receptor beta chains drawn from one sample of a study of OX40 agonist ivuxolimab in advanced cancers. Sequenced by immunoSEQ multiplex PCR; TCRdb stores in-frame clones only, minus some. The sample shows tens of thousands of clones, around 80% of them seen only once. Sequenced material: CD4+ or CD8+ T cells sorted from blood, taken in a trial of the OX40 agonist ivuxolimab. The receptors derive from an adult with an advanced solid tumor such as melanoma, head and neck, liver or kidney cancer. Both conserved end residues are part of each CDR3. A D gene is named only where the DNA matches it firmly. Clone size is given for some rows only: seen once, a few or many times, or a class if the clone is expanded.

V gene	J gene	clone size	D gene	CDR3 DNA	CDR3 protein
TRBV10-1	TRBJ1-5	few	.	TGCGCCAGCAGTTCGCGGGTTGATCAGCCCCAGCATTTT	CASSSRVDQPQHF
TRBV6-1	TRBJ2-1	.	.	TGTGCCAGCACAAGAGACAGATACAATGAGCAGTTCTTC	CASTRDRYNEQFF
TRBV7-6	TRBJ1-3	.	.	TGTGCCAGCAGCTTAGCTCCGCTCTCTGGAAACACCATATATTTT	CASSLAPLSGNTIYF
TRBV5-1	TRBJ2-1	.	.	TGCGCCAGCAGCCCGGAGTTGGGGTACAATGAGCAGTTCTTC	CASSPELGYNEQFF
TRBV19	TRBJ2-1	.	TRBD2	TGTGCCAGTAGTATAGTGGGGACTAGCTGCAATGAGCAGTTCTTC	CASSIVGTSCNEQFF
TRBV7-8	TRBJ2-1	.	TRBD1	TGTGCCAGCAGCTTCGAAGGACAGGGGGTCTATGAGCAGTTCTTC	CASSFEGQGVYEQFF
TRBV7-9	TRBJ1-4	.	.	TGTGCCAGCAGTTGGCCCGGGGCTGCAACTAATGAAAAACTGTTTTTT	CASSWPGAATNEKLFF
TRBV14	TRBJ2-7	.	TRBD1	TGTGCCAGCAGCCCGACAGGGGGTTCTGCCTACGAGCAGTACTTC	CASSPTGGSAYEQYF
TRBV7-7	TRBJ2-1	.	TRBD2	TGTGCTAGCAGCCTGACCGGGGCTAGCGGGGTGGATGAGCAGTTCTTC	CASSLTGASGVDEQFF
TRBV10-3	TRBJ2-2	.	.	TGTGCCATCAGTGATAGCAGGGGACGGGAGCTGTTTTTT	CAISDSRGRELFF
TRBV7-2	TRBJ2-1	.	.	TGTGCCAGCAGCTGGAGTTTTTGGGATGAGCAGTTCTTC	CASSWSFWDEQFF
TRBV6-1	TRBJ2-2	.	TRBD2	TGTGCCAGCCGGCGGGAGGGCGTGACCGGGGAGCTGTTTTTT	CASRREGVTGELFF
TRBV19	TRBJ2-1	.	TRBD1	TGTGCCAGTAGTATAAGGGTCGGGACAGGCGCTCCATACAATGAGCAGTTCTTC	CASSIRVGTGAPYNEQFF
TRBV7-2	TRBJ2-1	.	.	TGTGCCAGCAGCACAACCGGGACGGCTTACAATGAGCAGTTCTTC	CASSTTGTAYNEQFF
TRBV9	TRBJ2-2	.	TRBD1	TGTGCCAGCAGCGCCCGGACAGGTACCGGGGAGCTGTTTTTT	CASSARTGTGELFF
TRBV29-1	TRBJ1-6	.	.	TGCAGCGTTGTTTTGGGGCAGCTTCTCCACTTT	CSVVLGQLLHF
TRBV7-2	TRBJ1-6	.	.	TGTGCCAGCAGCCAAACGGGAGTTCCGGGCTCCTATAATTCACCCCTCCACTTT	CASSQTGVPGSYNSPLHF
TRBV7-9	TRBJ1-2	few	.	TGTGCCAGCAGCTTACCCTCAGGGAATGGCTACACCTTC	CASSLPSGNGYTF
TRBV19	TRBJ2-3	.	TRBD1	TGTGCCAGTAGTATAGGGACAGGGGGCAATACAGATACGCAGTATTTT	CASSIGTGGNTDTQYF
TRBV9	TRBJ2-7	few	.	TGTGCCAGCAGCGCGGGGAATCACTACGAGCAGTACTTC	CASSAGNHYEQYF
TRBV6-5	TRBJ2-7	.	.	TGTGCCACCGAGCGGATACCCTACGAGCAGTACTTC	CATERIPYEQYF
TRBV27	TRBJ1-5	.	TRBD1	TGTGCCAGCAGGGAACTCGGGACAGGGAGCAATCAGCCCCAGCATTTT	CASRELGTGSNQPQHF
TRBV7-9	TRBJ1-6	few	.	TGTGCCAGCAGCTTATCGTCAGGCGGGGGAAATTCACCCCTCCACTTT	CASSLSSGGGNSPLHF
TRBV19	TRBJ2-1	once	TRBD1	TGTGCCAGTAGCGTTGGGACAGGACCGTACCGGGAGCAGTTCTTC	CASSVGTGPYREQFF
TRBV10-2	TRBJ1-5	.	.	TGCGCCAGCAGTCAGTATCGGAGCAATCAGCCCCAGCATTTT	CASSQYRSNQPQHF
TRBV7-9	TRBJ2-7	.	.	TGTGCCAGCACCCTCCACGGGATCCACGAGCAGTACTTC	CASTLHGIHEQYF
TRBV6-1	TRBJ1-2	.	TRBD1	TGTGCCATCTCAGGGGGCCGGCGAGAGCGCTACACCTTC	CAISGGRRERYTF
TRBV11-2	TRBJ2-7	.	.	TGTGCCAGCAGCCGTATAAGCGGAACCTACGAGCAGTACTTC	CASSRISGTYEQYF
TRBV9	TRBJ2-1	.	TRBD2	TGTGCCAGCAGCCCCTCTCTAGCGGCCTACAATGAGCAGTTCTTC	CASSPSLAAYNEQFF
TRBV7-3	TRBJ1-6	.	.	TGTGCCAGCAGCGCCGGGACGGGGGCTGGGACCCTCCACTTT	CASSAGTGAGTLHF
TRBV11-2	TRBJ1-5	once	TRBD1	TGTGCCAGCAGCCCCACAGGGGGACCTCAGCCCCAGCATTTT	CASSPTGGPQPQHF
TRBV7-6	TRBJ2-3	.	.	TGTGCCAGCAGCTTACGCGACTCAGATACGCAGTATTTT	CASSLRDSDTQYF
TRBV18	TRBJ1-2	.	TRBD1	TGTGCCAGCTCGCCGACAGGGGACGGCTATGGCTACACCTTC	CASSPTGDGYGYTF
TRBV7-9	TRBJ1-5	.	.	TGTGCCAGCAGGAGCAGTTATGAAGGCGGCAATCAGCCCCAGCATTTT	CASRSSYEGGNQPQHF
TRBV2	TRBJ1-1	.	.	TGTGCCAGCAGCAGGAAGCACCAAAACACTGAAGCTTTCTTT	CASSRKHQNTEAFF
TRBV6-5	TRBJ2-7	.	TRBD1	TGTGCCAGCAGTTCCGGGGGACAGGCAGAGACCTACGAGCAGTACTTC	CASSSGGQAETYEQYF
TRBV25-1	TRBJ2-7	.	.	TGTGCCAGCAGTGCGGACTCGACCTACGAGCAGTACTTC	CASSADSTYEQYF
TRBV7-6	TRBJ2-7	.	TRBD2	TGTGCCAGCAGCTTAGCTTTACGCGGGGGGAAAATCTCCTACGAGCAGTACTTC	CASSLALRGGKISYEQYF
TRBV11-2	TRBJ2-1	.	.	TGTGCCAGCAGCTTAGGGACTCAATACAATGAGCAGTTCTTC	CASSLGTQYNEQFF
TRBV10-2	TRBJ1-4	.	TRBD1	TGCGCCAGCAGTGAAGGGGACAGGGTTAATGAAAAACTGTTTTTT	CASSEGDRVNEKLFF
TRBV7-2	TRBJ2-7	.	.	TGTGCCAGCAGCCCGAGCCGTGGTACAGGGAGCTCCTACGAGCAGTACTTC	CASSPSRGTGSSYEQYF
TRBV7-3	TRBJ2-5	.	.	TGTGCCAGCAGCCCACCCGGCCAAGAGACCCAGTACTTC	CASSPPGQETQYF
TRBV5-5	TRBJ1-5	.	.	TGTGCCAGCAGCGATTCGTTAAGGGGAGGCAATCAGCCCCAGCATTTT	CASSDSLRGGNQPQHF
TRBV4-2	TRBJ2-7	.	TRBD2	TGTGCCAGCAGCCAAGATTCTAGCGGGTACTACGAGCAGTACTTC	CASSQDSSGYYEQYF
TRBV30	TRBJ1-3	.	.	TGTGCCTGGGGTGGTGGGGCGGCTGGAAACACCATATATTTT	CAWGGGAAGNTIYF